Described below is a single TCR beta chain sequence and its context. Assay: immunoSEQ multiplex PCR; the TCRdb copy retains only in-frame clones and omits some. The profile shows roughly 140,000 clones, 87% of them singletons. Regarding time point: blood 2 weeks post-SBRT. The sample's treatment: 15 Gy SBRT to primary tumor, nephrectomy 4 weeks later. After SBRT, blood was collected at 2 and 4 weeks, plus baseline. The tumor was a clear cell renal cell carcinoma. The data derive from a study of radiation and T cells in renal cell carcinoma. The overall study: Nephrectomy followed 15 Gy stereotactic body radiation by 4 weeks.

Germline CDR1 and CDR2: SEHNR and FQNEAQ (reference sequence). CDR3 length: 14 amino acids. V gave up 5 bases and J gave up 2 bases, with 13 bases separating them. The starting material was blood, obtained from a patient whose treatment included radiotherapy and nephrectomy. The source of this sequence is a woman in her fifties or sixties with renal cell carcinoma. V usage is TRBV7-9 and J usage is TRBJ2-7; D unclear. CDR3 in amino acids: CASSRRTVPYEQYF. The CDR3 nucleotides are TGTGCCAGCAGCAGAAGGACCGTTCCCTACGAGCAGTACTTC.